This T cell receptor (beta chain) stems from a study of pediatric ulcerative colitis. Regarding the study as a whole: Ulcerative colitis patients shared more blood-rectal clones than controls.

Before the diagnostic colonoscopy, ulcerative colitis patients were free of immunosuppressive medication. The blood sample was taken during the colonoscopy visit. The method was immunoSEQ multiplex PCR; TCRdb's version includes in-frame clones alone and lacks a portion of them. The sample comprises 60,000 to 75,000 clones, around 80% of which are singletons, and around 5% rests with the top ten. In the case of this clone: The antigen is undetermined.

This CDR3 contains 11 residues. Germline values: CDR1 SGHDT, CDR2 YYEEEE. The V gene lost 1 base and the J gene lost 7 bases, with 5 bases spanning the gap. The clonotype was recovered from a boy younger than 18 with moderate ulcerative colitis. Specimen: blood. The rearrangement uses TRBV5-6 and TRBJ1-2, with D unresolved. CDR3 region: CASSLSGGYTF. The CDR3 DNA follows: TGTGCCAGCAGCTTGTCAGGTGGCTACACCTTC.